This T cell receptor beta chain was found in a study of cytomegalovirus exposure and HLA in healthy donors. This clone was detected a few times. The antigen is unknown. V lost 6 bases and J lost 4, with 11 bases in between. Germline-derived CDR1 and CDR2 are SGHNT and YENEEA. The CDR3 is made up of 13 amino acids. Data came from immunoSEQ multiplex PCR; TCRdb stores just in-frame clones and leaves some out. This table has 90,000 to 150,000 clones, roughly 90% appearing once. Study-level results: Subsequent analysis of the 120 or so validation repertoires found a tendency for first-cohort TCR clusters to co-occur.

The sample was PBMCs. The sequence was obtained from a woman under 30 in good health and CMV-seropositive. The chain employs TRBV11-3 and TRBJ2-3; D not certain. The CDR3 spells CASSGSLPDTQYF. Here the CDR3 DNA reads TGTGCCAGCAGTGGCAGTTTGCCAGATACGCAGTATTTT.